One sample yielded the 32 T cell receptor beta chains listed below, sequenced in a study of Ad26.COV2.S vaccination and SARS-CoV-2 variants. Repertoires were generated with immunoSEQ multiplex PCR, while TCRdb's copy carries only in-frame clones and drops some. The sample yields under 250,000 clones, roughly 85% seen once. Indicated treatment: about 20 received Ad26.COV2.S at low or high dose, single or two shots; 5 received placebo; per-sample allocation not given. The samples were gathered on day 63 after the first injection of vaccine or placebo. Sample: peripheral blood, taken in a trial of Ad26.COV2.S vaccine versus placebo. These receptors were obtained from a person between 18 and 65 years old who received the Ad26.COV2.S COVID-19 vaccine or a placebo.

This clone was picked up one time. Written as DNA, the CDR3 is TGCGCCAGCAGCCCCGGGACTAGCGCGAACACCGGGGAGCTGTTTTTT. Its translation is CASSPGTSANTGELFF. V usage is TRBV5-1 and J usage is TRBJ2-2; 10 bases map to TRBD2. The germline CDR1 and CDR2 sequences are SGHRS and YFSETQ. The CDR3 totals 16 residues. The ends lost 4 bases at V and 0 bases at J; junction bases unmatched: 3.

The chain links TRBV18 to TRBJ1-5; perhaps TRBD1 as D (5 bases). V dropped 2 bases and J dropped 3 bases, with 11 bases sitting between them. In germline, CDR1 is KGHSH, CDR2 LQKENI. CDR3 length: 15 amino acids. Here the CDR3 reads CASSPEVGDNQPQHF. CDR3 bases: TGTGCCAGCTCACCAGAAGTAGGGGACAATCAGCCCCAGCATTTT.

This clone was recorded once. This chain joins TRBV4-3 and TRBJ1-1; D gene uncertain. CDR1 is LGHNA and CDR2 is YSLEER in the germline V gene. This CDR3 spans 14 amino acids. V gave up 6 bases and J gave up 3 bases, with 14 bases separating them. CDR3 in amino acids: CASRPRMDYTEAFF. CDR3 in DNA: TGCGCCAGCAGGCCGAGAATGGATTACACTGAAGCTTTCTTT.

This chain uses TRBV9 with TRBJ1-1; D remains unclear. The V and J ends lost 2 bases and 8 bases respectively, with 13 bases between them. Germline assignment: CDR1 SGDLS and CDR2 YYNGEE. CDR3 length: 13 residues. This CDR3 reads CASSVDTPGEAFF. The CDR3 DNA is TGTGCCAGCAGCGTTGACACTCCTGGAGAAGCTTTCTTT.

This chain links TRBV12-3 or TRBV12-4 with TRBJ2-5, with D possibly being TRBD2 (5 bases). The CDR3 is 13 residues long. Trimming shortened V by 8 bases and J by 4 bases, and 14 bases separated the two germline ends. The DNA of the CDR3 is TGTGCCAGCCGCCTTGGAGGCCTAGAGACCCAGTACTTC. Its translation is CASRLGGLETQYF.

The chain employs TRBV5-5 and TRBJ2-6; D is tentatively TRBD1 or TRBD2 (5 bases each). Deletions cut 5 bases from V and 0 bases from J, with 18 bases between. Germline V gives CDR1 SGHKS, CDR2 YYEKEE (reference sequence). This CDR3 is 18 amino acids long. The DNA of the CDR3 is TGTGCCAGCAGACCTCGGGGCCAGCAGATCTCTGGGGCCAACGTCCTGACTTTC. Translation: CASRPRGQQISGANVLTF.

CDR3 amino acids: CASSELARLNTGELFF. CDR3 DNA: TGTGCCAGCAGTGAACTCGCGCGACTCAACACCGGGGAGCTGTTTTTT. This chain uses TRBV6-1 with TRBJ2-2; no clear D gene. The V gene's germline CDR1 is MNHNS and CDR2 SASEGT. Trimming took 2 bases from V and 2 from J, leaving 12 bases between them. The CDR3 sequence is 16 residues long.

V and J are TRBV7-2 and TRBJ2-7; TRBD1 aligns across 8 bases. V was clipped by 6 bases and J by 3 bases; unmatched bases: 7. The CDR3 is made up of 14 amino acids. In germline, CDR1 is SGHTA, CDR2 FQGNSA. This CDR3 is CASRVGTGNYEQYF. As DNA, the CDR3 is TGTGCCAGCAGGGTCGGGACAGGCAACTACGAGCAGTACTTC.

This chain connects TRBV19 to TRBJ2-1, with D tentatively TRBD2 (7 bases). Germline V gives CDR1 LNHDA, CDR2 SQIVND (reference sequence). This CDR3 has 17 residues. V dropped 5 bases and J dropped 7 bases, with 24 bases sitting between them. The CDR3 nucleotides are TGTGCCAGTAGTGCAAGAGCGTCGGGGGGCCTGAGGAATGAGCAGTTCTTC. Protein: CASSARASGGLRNEQFF. The variable domain in full, with the rest retrieved from reference TRBV19 and TRBJ2-1, is DGGITQSPKYLFRKEGQNVTLSCEQNLNHDAMYWYRQDPGQGLRLIYYSQIVNDFQKGDIAEGYSVSREKKESFPLTVTSAQKNPTAFYLCASSARASGGLRNEQFFGPGTRLTVL.

The chain employs TRBV7-2 and TRBJ2-5, with D tentatively TRBD2 (5 bases). V was pared by 5 bases and J by 1 base, with 11 bases between. The CDR3 runs 14 residues. Germline V CDR1 and CDR2: SGHTA, FQGNSA. The CDR3 coding sequence is TGTGCCAGCAGCCCCCCCGGGGTCCAAGAGACCCAGTACTTC. Translating it yields CASSPPGVQETQYF.

The chain links TRBV6-2 or TRBV6-3 to TRBJ2-7, with 7 bases identical to TRBD2. The CDR3 has 15 amino acids. The germline gives CDR1 MNHEY, CDR2 SVGEGT. Trimming removed 3 bases from V and 1 base from J; junction bases left unmatched: 6. The CDR3 reads CASSYGTTPSYEQYV. The CDR3 nucleotides are TGTGCCAGCAGTTATGGGACTACTCCTTCCTACGAGCAGTACGTC.

This clone occurred a few times. The genes are TRBV25-1 and TRBJ1-6; D is uncertain. The CDR3 has 13 residues. The V end was cut by 3 bases, the J end by 8 bases, with 8 bases between. CDR1 and CDR2 from the germline V gene are MGHDK and SYGVNS. This chain's CDR3 is CASSERRDSPLHF. CDR3 in DNA: TGTGCCAGCAGTGAGAGGAGGGATTCACCCCTCCACTTT.

The J gene is TRBJ2-3, the V gene TRBV27; 7 bases are a match to TRBD1. Germline V gives CDR1 MNHEY, CDR2 SMNVEV (reference sequence). The CDR3 is 18 amino acids. The J segment lost 3 bases and the V segment lost 5 bases, leaving 17 bases of the junction unmatched. The DNA for the CDR3 is TGTGCCAGCAGTCCTATCGTCATACAGGGGAAGCCAACAGATACGCAGTATTTT. This gives the protein CASSPIVIQGKPTDTQYF.

The chain recombines TRBV7-9 with TRBJ1-2, with D unresolved. The CDR3 contains 13 residues. Trimming left V 7 bases short and J 4 bases short, with 13 bases between. CDR1 is SEHNR, CDR2 FQNEAQ, per germline (reference sequence). The CDR3 nucleotides read TGTGCCAGCATTGGAGATGGAGGCTATGGCTACACCTTC. Protein product: CASIGDGGYGYTF. Together with reference TRBV7-9 and TRBJ1-2, the CDR3 gives the full variable domain: DTGVSQNPRHKITKRGQNVTFRCDPISEHNRLYWYRQTLGQGPEFLTYFQNEAQLEKSRLLSDRFSAERPKGSFSTLEIQRTEQGDSAMYLCASIGDGGYGYTFGSGTRLTVV.

This chain links TRBV15 with TRBJ1-1; unclear D gene. CDR3 size: 14 residues. The germline CDR1 and CDR2 sequences are LNHNV and YYDKDF (reference sequence). Trimming left V 0 bases short and J 6 bases short, with 11 bases between. CDR3 sequence (DNA): TGTGCCACCAGCAGAGATTTTGGGGTCTCTGAAGCTTTCTTT. It encodes CATSRDFGVSEAFF. The full variable domain, completed using reference TRBV15 and TRBJ1-1, is DAMVIQNPRYQVTQFGKPVTLSCSQTLNHNVMYWYQQKSSQAPKLLFHYYDKDFNNEADTPDNFQSRRPNTSFCFLDIRSPGLGDTAMYLCATSRDFGVSEAFFGQGTRLTVV.

The chain uses TRBV14 and TRBJ1-2; D might be TRBD1 (5 bases). The CDR3 spans 15 residues. Looked up from germline, CDR1 is SGHDN and CDR2 is FVKESK. V dropped 2 bases and J dropped 1 base, with 11 bases sitting between them. CDR3 loop: CASSQTGGGNYGYTF. The CDR3 coding sequence is TGTGCCAGCAGCCAAACAGGTGGAGGTAACTATGGCTACACCTTC. Variable domain in full (rest from reference TRBV14 and TRBJ1-2): EAGVTQFPSHSVIEKGQTVTLRCDPISGHDNLYWYRRVMGKEIKFLLHFVKESKQDESGMPNNRFLAERTGGTYSTLKVQPAELEDSGVYFCASSQTGGGNYGYTFGSGTRLTVV.

This rearrangement joins TRBV6-5 to TRBJ2-7; 13 bases align to TRBD2. The germline V gene encodes CDR1 MNHEY and CDR2 SVGAGI. The CDR3 totals 15 residues. The V and J ends lost 6 bases and 2 bases, in that order; junction bases with no gene match: 4. The CDR3 coding sequence is TGTGCCAGCAGGTCACTAGCGGGAGGGACCTACGAGCAGTACGTC. Translation: CASRSLAGGTYEQYV.

The chain links TRBV6-2 or TRBV6-3 to TRBJ1-5; D might be TRBD1 (5 bases). V was cut by 2 bases and J by 5 bases, with 10 bases left in between. Germline V gene sequence: CDR1 MNHEY, CDR2 SVGEGT. The CDR3 runs 14 residues. DNA for the CDR3: TGTGCCAGCAGTTACGGGGACGAGGATCAGCCCCAGCATTTT. This gives the protein CASSYGDEDQPQHF.

This chain joins TRBV7-9 and TRBJ1-5, with TRBD1 matching 7 bases. The CDR3 has 14 residues. Germline-derived CDR1 and CDR2 are SEHNR and FQNEAQ (reference sequence). J gave up 2 bases and V 6 bases, and 4 bases lay outside the gene matches. CDR3 nucleotide sequence: TGTGCCAGCAGTCGACAGGGCGGCAATCAGCCCCAGCATTTT. Protein: CASSRQGGNQPQHF.

This sequence joins TRBV4-3 and TRBJ1-1; D may be TRBD1 (6 bases). CDR1 is LGHNA, CDR2 YSLEER, per germline. The CDR3 covers 12 residues. The V gene lost 5 bases and the J gene lost 5 bases, with 9 bases spanning the gap. CDR3 protein: CASSRGKTEAFF. The CDR3 bases are TGCGCCAGCAGCAGGGGGAAGACTGAAGCTTTCTTT.

This clone was detected once. This chain joins TRBV9 and TRBJ2-7, with D possibly being TRBD2 (5 bases). Trimming shortened V by 0 bases and J by 6 bases, and 16 bases separated the two germline ends. The CDR3 length is 15 residues. The germline V gene encodes CDR1 SGDLS and CDR2 YYNGEE. This CDR3 is CASSVGGLRAPEQYV. The DNA for the CDR3 is TGTGCCAGCAGCGTAGGTGGATTGAGGGCCCCCGAGCAGTACGTC.

This clone was seen many times. J is TRBJ1-1 and V is TRBV7-9; TRBD1 might be the D (5 bases). CDR1 and CDR2 from the germline V gene are SEHNR and FQNEAQ (reference sequence). This CDR3 region has 13 residues. The V and J ends lost 1 base and 8 bases respectively, with 11 bases between them. The CDR3 loop is CASSLDSGREAFF. The CDR3 DNA is TGTGCCAGCAGCTTAGATTCAGGGAGAGAAGCTTTCTTT.

The CDR3 is CAWSQGQKKAEAFF. The CDR3 DNA sequence: TGTGCCTGGTCTCAGGGGCAGAAGAAAGCTGAAGCTTTCTTT. This chain links TRBV30 with TRBJ1-1, with D maybe TRBD1 (6 bases). This CDR3 is built from 14 residues. Trimming stripped 5 bases from V and 6 bases from J, with 19 bases between. CDR1 GTSNPN and CDR2 SVGIG come from the germline V gene (reference sequence).

V usage is TRBV5-4 and J usage is TRBJ2-5; a possible D gene is TRBD2 (5 bases). The germline V and J ends were trimmed by 4 bases and 3 bases, with 7 bases remaining between them. This CDR3 spans 12 amino acids. CDR1 and CDR2 (germline): SGHNT, YYREEE (reference sequence). The CDR3 bases are TGTGCCAGCAGCCCGGGAAAAGAGACCCAGTACTTC. It is translated as CASSPGKETQYF.

CDR3 DNA sequence: TGCGCCAGCAGCCTGGGAATTGGGCGCAACAATGAGCAGTTCTTC. This gives the protein CASSLGIGRNNEQFF. The gene calls are TRBV5-1 and TRBJ2-1, with D hard to call. Germline V lookup: CDR1 SGHRS, CDR2 YFSETQ. The CDR3 runs to 15 residues. Trimming cost V 4 bases and J 5 bases, with 16 bases left between them.

This clone was observed at least ten times. This chain uses TRBV30 with TRBJ2-1, with 12 nucleotides matching TRBD2. This CDR3 spans 14 amino acids. Germline-derived CDR1 and CDR2 are GTSNPN and SVGIG (reference sequence). With V trimmed by 5 bases and J by 2 bases, 1 base remained unmatched. This chain's CDR3 is CAWSSGGAYNEQFF. The CDR3, as DNA: TGTGCCTGGTCTAGCGGGGGGGCCTACAATGAGCAGTTCTTC. The whole variable domain, remainder taken from reference TRBV30 and TRBJ2-1, is SQTIHQWPATLVQPVGSPLSLECTVEGTSNPNLYWYRQAAGRGLQLLFYSVGIGQISSEVPQNLSASRPQDRQFILSSKKLLLSDSGFYLCAWSSGGAYNEQFFGPGTRLTVL.

This chain joins TRBV9 and TRBJ2-2; 7 bases match TRBD1. After removal of 3 bases from V and 3 bases from J, the junction contained 2 bases not matched to a gene. Germline CDR1 and CDR2: SGDLS and YYNGEE. The CDR3 covers 14 residues. CDR3 protein: CASSEGQYTGELFF. The DNA for the CDR3 is TGTGCCAGCAGCGAGGGACAGTACACCGGGGAGCTGTTTTTT. The whole variable domain, filled in from reference TRBV9 and TRBJ2-2, reads DSGVTQTPKHLITATGQRVTLRCSPRSGDLSVYWYQQSLDQGLQFLIQYYNGEERAKGNILERFSAQQFPDLHSELNLSSLELGDSALYFCASSEGQYTGELFFGEGSRLTVL.

The chain uses TRBV3-1 (or the pseudogene TRBV3-2) and TRBJ1-2; TRBD1 aligns across 10 bases. The germline gives CDR1 LGHDT, CDR2 YNNKEL (reference sequence). This CDR3 contains 16 residues. Trimming at V came to 6 bases and at J to 4 bases, leaving 11 bases not matched to a gene. CDR3 sequence: CASRRTGTGALYGYTF. The CDR3 coding sequence is TGTGCCAGCAGACGGACCGGGACAGGGGCGCTCTATGGCTACACCTTC.

V usage is TRBV18 and J usage is TRBJ2-1; 7 bases agree with TRBD1. Germline values: CDR1 KGHSH, CDR2 LQKENI. CDR3 size: 17 residues. Trimming at V came to 2 bases and at J to 0 bases, leaving 7 bases not matched to a gene. The CDR3 loop reads CASSPAGTASSYNEQFF. The DNA of the CDR3 is TGTGCCAGCTCACCAGCTGGGACAGCATCCTCCTACAATGAGCAGTTCTTC.

The V gene is TRBV19, the J gene TRBJ2-1; possibly TRBD2 for D (5 bases). The CDR3 is 12 residues long. V lost 11 bases and J 12 bases, leaving 20 bases between the germline ends. The germline V gene encodes CDR1 LNHDA and CDR2 SQIVND (reference sequence). CDR3 residues: CASRNLAGMQFF. CDR3 nucleotide sequence: TGTGCCTCTAGAAACCTAGCTGGAATGCAGTTCTTC.

The CDR3 DNA follows: TGTGCCAGCTCACCCGGGGACTTCCTTTCCTACGAGCAGTACTTC. It is translated as CASSPGDFLSYEQYF. The J gene is TRBJ2-7, the V gene TRBV6-5, with D perhaps TRBD2 (6 bases). Germline values: CDR1 MNHEY, CDR2 SVGAGI. Between the trimmed V and J ends, which lost 8 bases and 1 base, there was a span of 18 bases. The CDR3 has 15 residues.

V and J are TRBV19 and TRBJ2-4, with unresolved D. In germline, CDR1 is LNHDA, CDR2 SQIVND (reference sequence). V shed 4 bases and J shed 8 bases, with 9 bases lying between them. This CDR3 is built from 12 residues. This chain's CDR3 is CASSTRVDIQYF. For the CDR3, the DNA is TGTGCCAGTAGTACTAGGGTTGACATTCAGTACTTC.